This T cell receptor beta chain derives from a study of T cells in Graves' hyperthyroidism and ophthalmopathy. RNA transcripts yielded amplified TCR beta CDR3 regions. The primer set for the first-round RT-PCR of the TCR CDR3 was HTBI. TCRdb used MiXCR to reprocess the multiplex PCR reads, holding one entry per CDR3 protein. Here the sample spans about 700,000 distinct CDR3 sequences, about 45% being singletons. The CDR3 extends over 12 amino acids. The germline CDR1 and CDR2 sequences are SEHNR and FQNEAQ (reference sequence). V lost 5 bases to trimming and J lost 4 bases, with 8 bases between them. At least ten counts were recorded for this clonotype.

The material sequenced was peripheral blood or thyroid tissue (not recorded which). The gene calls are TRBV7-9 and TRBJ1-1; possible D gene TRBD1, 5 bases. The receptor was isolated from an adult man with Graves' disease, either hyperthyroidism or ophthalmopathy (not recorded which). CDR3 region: CASSPGFTEAFF. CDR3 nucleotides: TGTGCCAGCAGCCCAGGGTTCACTGAAGCTTTCTTT.